This entry lists 22 T cell receptor beta chains sequenced from one sample in a study of Graves' ophthalmopathy and Graves' hyperthyroidism. Amplification from RNA transcripts yielded the TCR beta CDR3 regions. HTBI primers served in a first-round RT-PCR, which a second-round multiplex PCR followed. TCRdb itself ran the multiplex PCR reads through MiXCR, one entry per CDR3 protein. This sample has some 47,000 distinct CDR3 sequences, with around 50% found just once. Source material: peripheral blood. These receptors originate from an adult man with Graves' ophthalmopathy.

V and J are TRBV19 and TRBJ2-1, with 16 bases identical to TRBD2. Per the germline V gene, CDR1 is LNHDA and CDR2 is SQIVND (reference sequence). This CDR3 has 17 residues. Trimming took 5 bases from V and 2 from J; bases not matched to a gene: 3. The CDR3 sequence is CASSPGLAGGPYNEQFF. The CDR3 bases are TGTGCCAGTAGTCCGGGACTAGCGGGAGGGCCCTACAATGAGCAGTTCTTC.

At least ten counts were recorded for this clonotype. The chain links TRBV20-1 to TRBJ1-2, with 11 nucleotides matching TRBD1. V dropped 8 bases and J dropped 6; count of bases not matched to a gene: 11. Germline CDR1 DFQATT, CDR2 SNEGSKA (reference sequence). This CDR3 contains 14 residues. The CDR3 reads CSCDPGQGVDGYTF. Here the CDR3 DNA reads TGCAGTTGCGATCCGGGACAGGGGGTCGATGGCTACACCTTC.

In its sample, this clonotype was seen many times. V is TRBV29-1 and J is TRBJ1-1; D not resolved. The V and J ends lost 2 bases and 3 bases respectively, with 7 bases between them. This CDR3 comprises 12 residues. CDR1 is SQVTM, CDR2 ANQGSEA, per germline. The CDR3 here is CSVELRDTEAFF. CDR3 DNA: TGCAGCGTTGAACTTCGGGACACTGAAGCTTTCTTT.

The chain combines TRBV5-1 with TRBJ2-3, with D possibly TRBD2 on 6 matching bases. V shed 0 bases and J shed 4 bases, with 12 bases lying between them. The CDR3 contains 15 residues. Germline values: CDR1 SGHRS, CDR2 YFSETQ. This CDR3 reads CASSLVASEADTQYF. The CDR3, as DNA: TGCGCCAGCAGCTTGGTGGCTAGCGAAGCAGATACGCAGTATTTT.

Many counts were recorded for this clonotype. The chain joins TRBV7-9 to TRBJ1-6; the D gene is possibly TRBD1 (6 bases). Germline V gives CDR1 SEHNR, CDR2 FQNEAQ (reference sequence). Trimming stripped 6 bases from V and 4 bases from J, with 13 bases between. The CDR3 runs 15 residues. CDR3 loop: CASRTPGQYNSPLHF. CDR3 coding DNA: TGTGCCAGCAGGACCCCGGGACAATATAATTCACCCCTCCACTTT. Together with reference TRBV7-9 and TRBJ1-6, the CDR3 gives the full variable domain: DTGVSQNPRHKITKRGQNVTFRCDPISEHNRLYWYRQTLGQGPEFLTYFQNEAQLEKSRLLSDRFSAERPKGSFSTLEIQRTEQGDSAMYLCASRTPGQYNSPLHFGNGTRLTVT.

The chain combines TRBV28 with TRBJ2-7; 8 positions agree with TRBD2. Per the germline V gene, CDR1 is MDHEN and CDR2 is SYDVKM. The CDR3 is 14 residues long. The J segment lost 0 bases and the V segment lost 2 bases, leaving 0 bases of the junction unmatched. In DNA, the CDR3 is TGTGCCAGCAGTTTACTAGCGGGCTCCTACGAGCAGTACTTC. This codes for CASSLLAGSYEQYF.

The rearrangement joins TRBV29-1 to TRBJ1-1; the D gene is possibly TRBD1 (6 bases). V was pared by 6 bases and J by 0 bases, with 11 bases between. The length of the CDR3 is 13 residues. Germline lookup yields CDR1 SQVTM and CDR2 ANQGSEA. The chain's CDR3 is CSVRDTVNTEAFF. The CDR3 DNA is TGCAGCGTACGGGACACCGTGAACACTGAAGCTTTCTTT.

Points on this clonotype: This sequence may be a read error, since a much larger clone differs from it by one base. This rearrangement joins TRBV12-3 or TRBV12-4 to TRBJ2-1; D remains unclear. The V gene lost 1 base and the J gene lost 11 bases, with 12 bases spanning the gap. The length of the CDR3 is 13 residues. The CDR3 spells CASSLDRSRKQFF. CDR3 DNA sequence: TGTGCCAGCAGTTTAGATCGTAGCCGTAAGCAGTTCTTC.

This clonotype is medium-sized by share. The V call is TRBV25-1, the J call TRBJ2-1, with D tentatively TRBD1 or TRBD2 (5 bases each). Germline CDR1 and CDR2: MGHDK and SYGVNS. V was pared by 3 bases and J by 6 bases, with 15 bases between. The CDR3 runs 15 residues. The CDR3 sequence: CASSDVRGDLNEQFF. CDR3 nucleotide sequence: TGTGCCAGCAGTGACGTGAGGGGCGACCTCAATGAGCAGTTCTTC.

The CDR3 region has the DNA TGTGCTAGTAGACAGGGAGTCGCAGATACGCAGTATTTT. Its protein product is CASRQGVADTQYF. The chain couples TRBV12-5 to TRBJ2-3; 7 bases are a match to TRBD1. Germline CDR1 reads LGHNT; CDR2 reads FRNRAP. J gave up 4 bases and V 8 bases, and 6 bases lay outside the gene matches. CDR3 length equals 13 residues.

V and J are TRBV12-3 or TRBV12-4 and TRBJ1-1; D uncertain. The CDR3 consists of 12 residues. The V end was cut by 2 bases, the J end by 2 bases, with 3 bases between. The CDR3 is CASSLLNTEAFF. The CDR3 coding sequence is TGTGCCAGCAGTTTACTAAACACTGAAGCTTTCTTT.

A word on this clonotype: With a much larger clone just one base away, this may be a read error. Without the conserved terminal phenylalanine or tryptophan, this CDR3 likely stems from a read error. V and J are TRBV2 and TRBJ2-7; TRBD1 might be the D (6 bases). Germline V gives CDR1 SNHLY, CDR2 FYNNEI. Trimming cost V 6 bases and J 2 bases, with 14 bases left between them. The CDR3 runs to 14 residues. The CDR3 DNA sequence: TGTGCCAGCAGCCCCGAACAGGGTGCCTACGAGCAGTACTCC. Translating it yields CASSPEQGAYEQYS.

The chain links TRBV5-6 to TRBJ1-1, with a tentative D call TRBD1 (5 bases). The ends were cut back, 4 bases at V and 0 bases at J, with 13 bases in the middle. The CDR3 is 15 residues long. Looked up from germline, CDR1 is SGHDT and CDR2 is YYEEEE. CDR3 in amino acids: CASSLDRSMNTEAFF. CDR3 in DNA: TGTGCCAGCAGCCTTGACAGAAGCATGAACACTGAAGCTTTCTTT. Full variable domain (rest looked up from reference TRBV5-6 and TRBJ1-1): DAGVTQSPTHLIKTRGQQVTLRCSPKSGHDTVSWYQQALGQGPQFIFQYYEEEERQRGNFPDRFSGHQFPNYSSELNVNALLLGDSALYLCASSLDRSMNTEAFFGQGTRLTVV.

Points on this clonotype: Its ends do not fully match the called genes, so a read error is possible. The chain recombines TRBV7-9 with TRBJ2-1, with D perhaps being TRBD1 or TRBD2 (5 bases each). Germline values: CDR1 SEHNR, CDR2 FQNEAQ (reference sequence). This CDR3 has 15 residues. The chain's CDR3 is CASSSEKMRGNEQIF. In DNA, the CDR3 is TGTGCCAGCAGCTCAGAAAAAATGAGGGGAAATGAGCAGATATTC.

This clonotype has ten or more counts. CDR3 coding DNA: TGTGCCAGCAGTGAAATTGGGAGACAGGGGTCCCAGTACTTC. Amino acid sequence: CASSEIGRQGSQYF. The chain carries TRBV6-1 and TRBJ2-5; 8 nucleotides align to TRBD1. The CDR3 runs to 14 residues. V lost 2 bases and J lost 9; bases outside the gene matches: 8. Germline values: CDR1 MNHNS, CDR2 SASEGT.

Comment on this clonotype: A read error is likely, as this CDR3 ends without the conserved phenylalanine or tryptophan. Because the CDR3's place on the DNA is in doubt, the DNA is left out and the CDR3 is given as listed by TCRdb. The rearrangement uses TRBV19 and TRBJ2-3. Germline assignment: CDR1 LNHDA and CDR2 SQIVND (reference sequence). The CDR3 length equals 11 residues, ends included. The CDR3 protein is CASIGPDTQDS.

The chain recombines TRBV20-1 with TRBJ2-7, with D maybe TRBD1 (6 bases). The V end lost 6 bases, the J end lost 7 bases, and 19 bases lay between the germline ends. The germline gives CDR1 DFQATT, CDR2 SNEGSKA (reference sequence). CDR3 size: 13 residues. CDR3 sequence: CSAHNRAQGEQYF. In DNA, the CDR3 is TGCAGTGCGCATAACAGGGCCCAGGGGGAGCAGTACTTC.

V is TRBV20-1 and J is TRBJ2-1; 10 positions agree with TRBD2. The CDR3 has 14 residues. CDR1 and CDR2 from the germline V gene are DFQATT and SNEGSKA (reference sequence). V shed 8 bases and J 7 bases; nucleotides not matched to a gene: 11. The CDR3 DNA reads TGCAGTTGGGTAGCGGGGGGATCTTGGAATGAGCAGTTCTTC. It yields the protein CSWVAGGSWNEQFF.

This rearrangement joins TRBV20-1 to TRBJ2-5, with no clear D. The CDR3 loop spans 13 amino acids. Germline values: CDR1 DFQATT, CDR2 SNEGSKA (reference sequence). The CDR3 region is CSPQTVGQETQYF. CDR3 DNA sequence: TGCAGCCCCCAAACCGTCGGTCAAGAGACCCAGTACTTC.

On this clonotype: The limits of the CDR3 on the DNA are not certain, so only TCRdb's listed CDR3 is given. V and J are TRBV25-1 and TRBJ2-7; TRBD2, the D gene given by the table, was not confirmed from the DNA. The germline gives CDR1 MGHDK, CDR2 SYGVNS. The CDR3 has 13 residues if both end residues are counted. CDR3 amino acids: CACSASSDYEQYF.

By share, this clonotype ranks as medium-sized. The V and J genes are TRBV10-3 and TRBJ2-7; TRBD1 or TRBD2 may be the D gene (5 bases each). CDR3 length: 11 residues. Per the germline V gene, CDR1 is ENHRY and CDR2 is SYGVKD. Trimming left V 11 bases short and J 7 bases short, with 15 bases between. The CDR3 DNA is TGTGCCGTGAGGGGATCGGGTGAGCAGTACTTC. This gives the protein CAVRGSGEQYF.

Ten or more counts support this clonotype. The chain combines TRBV12-3 or TRBV12-4 with TRBJ2-7; D is possibly TRBD2 (6 bases). The CDR3 covers 13 residues. V gave up 5 bases and J gave up 7 bases, with 15 bases separating them. CDR3 residues: CASSVRPAGEQYF. Here the CDR3 DNA reads TGTGCCAGCAGTGTCAGGCCTGCGGGGGAGCAGTACTTC.